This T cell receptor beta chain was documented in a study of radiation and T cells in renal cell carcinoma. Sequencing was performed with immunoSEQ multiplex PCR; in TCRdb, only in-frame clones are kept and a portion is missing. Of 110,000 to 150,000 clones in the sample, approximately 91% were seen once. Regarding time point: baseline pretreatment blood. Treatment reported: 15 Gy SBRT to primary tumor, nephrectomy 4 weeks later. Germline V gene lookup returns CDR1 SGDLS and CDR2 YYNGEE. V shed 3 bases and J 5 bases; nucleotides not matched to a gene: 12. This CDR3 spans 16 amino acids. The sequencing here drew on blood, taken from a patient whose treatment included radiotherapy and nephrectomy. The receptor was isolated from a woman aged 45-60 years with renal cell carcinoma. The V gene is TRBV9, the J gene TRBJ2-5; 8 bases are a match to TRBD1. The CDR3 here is CASSETTGARMETQYF. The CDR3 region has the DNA TGTGCCAGCAGCGAAACGACAGGGGCCAGGATGGAGACCCAGTACTTC.